The sequence of this TCR beta chain was determined in a study of shared clonotypes between healthy human individuals. The CDR3 runs to 11 residues. Germline V gene sequence: CDR1 DFQATT, CDR2 SNEGSKA (reference sequence). V lost 3 bases to trimming and J lost 5 bases, with 8 bases between them. Measured with immunoSEQ multiplex PCR; TCRdb has only the in-frame clones, and not every one. The table lists roughly 640,000 clones, almost 97% of them singletons. V is TRBV20-1 and J is TRBJ2-7; the D gene is possibly TRBD1 (5 bases). The origin of this receptor is a woman under 40 in good health. The sample consisted of naive CD4+ T cells sorted from blood. Subset described: CD45RA+ positively selected. The CDR3 bases are TGCAGTGCTAGCGACAGCCACGAGCAGTACTTC. Encoded protein: CSASDSHEQYF.